This T cell receptor (beta chain) was retrieved from a study of blood T cell repertoires in COVID-19. Study summary: Acute-phase and convalescent COVID-19 samples originated in the United States, Italy and Spain.

Germline assignment: CDR1 KGHDR and CDR2 SFDVKD. V trimming: 0 bases; J trimming: 2 bases; junction bases outside the gene matches: 6. The CDR3 has 17 amino acids. Here immunoSEQ multiplex PCR was the method, and the copy in TCRdb shows in-frame clones only, minus some. The top ten hold 9.5% to 15% of the sample, which has some 220,000 clones, around 84% seen once. This TCR came from a human donor in a cohort sampled during active COVID-19. The chain joins TRBV24-1 to TRBJ2-5; 9 positions match TRBD1. The material sequenced was peripheral blood. Written as DNA, the CDR3 is TGTGCCACCAGTGATTTGTTCCCGGACAGGGGACAAGAGACCCAGTACTTC. Its translation: CATSDLFPDRGQETQYF.